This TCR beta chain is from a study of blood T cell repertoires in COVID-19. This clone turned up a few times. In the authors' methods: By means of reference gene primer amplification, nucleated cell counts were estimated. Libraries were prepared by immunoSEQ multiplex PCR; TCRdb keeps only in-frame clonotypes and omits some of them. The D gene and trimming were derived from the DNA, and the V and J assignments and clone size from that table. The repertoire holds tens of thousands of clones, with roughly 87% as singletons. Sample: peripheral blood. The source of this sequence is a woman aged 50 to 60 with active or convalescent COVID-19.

In nucleotides, the CDR3 is TGTGCCAGAAGCCTGATAACAGGGACCTATGGCTACACCTTC. Translated: CARSLITGTYGYTF. The rearrangement joins TRBV5-3 to TRBJ1-2, with D maybe TRBD1 (6 bases). TRBV5-3 is placed among ORFs of uncertain function. Trimming cost V 4 bases and J 4 bases, with 14 bases left between them. The CDR3 covers 14 residues.